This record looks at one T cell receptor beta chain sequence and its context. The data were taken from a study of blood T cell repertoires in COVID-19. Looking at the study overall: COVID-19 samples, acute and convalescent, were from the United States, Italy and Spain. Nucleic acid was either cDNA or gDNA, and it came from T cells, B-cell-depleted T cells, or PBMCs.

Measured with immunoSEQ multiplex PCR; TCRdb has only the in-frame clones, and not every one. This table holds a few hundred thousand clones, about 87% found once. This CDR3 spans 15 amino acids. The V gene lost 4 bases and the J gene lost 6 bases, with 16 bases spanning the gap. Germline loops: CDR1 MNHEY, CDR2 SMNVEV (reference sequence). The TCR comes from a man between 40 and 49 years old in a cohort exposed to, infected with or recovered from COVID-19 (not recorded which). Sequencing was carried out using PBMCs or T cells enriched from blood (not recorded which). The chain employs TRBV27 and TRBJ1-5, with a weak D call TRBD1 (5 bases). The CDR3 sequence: CASSSLGGRSQPQHF. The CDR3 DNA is TGTGCCAGCAGTTCCCTCGGGGGAAGGAGTCAGCCCCAGCATTTT.